This T cell receptor (beta chain) originates from a study of blood T cell repertoires in COVID-19. Study-level information: Italy, Spain and the United States were the sources of the convalescent and acute COVID-19 samples. The cDNA or gDNA used as material had been derived from T cells, B-cell-depleted T cells, or PBMCs.

Seattle researchers signed up patients amid active infection and tracked them longitudinally. Repertoires were generated with immunoSEQ multiplex PCR, while TCRdb's copy carries only in-frame clones and drops some. The sample has fewer than 350,000 clones, about nine tenths seen once. The CDR3 has 16 residues. Material for sequencing was peripheral blood. The chain combines TRBV21-1 with TRBJ2-1; the table's TRBD2 call for D was not verified on the DNA. TRBV21-1 is a listed pseudogene. This clonotype originated in a woman in her 30s with COVID-19, enrolled during active disease. CDR3 amino acids: CASRPGTSVFLREQFF. The CDR3 DNA sequence: TGTGCCAGCAGACCCGGGACTAGCGTTTTCTTGCGTGAGCAGTTCTTC.